This T cell receptor (beta chain) came from a study of blood T cell repertoires in COVID-19. Study context: Samples taken during acute and convalescent COVID-19 were collected in the United States, Italy and Spain. PBMCs, B-cell-depleted T cells, or T cells were the source of the cDNA or gDNA that made up the material.

Germline V gives CDR1 MNHEY, CDR2 SMNVEV (reference sequence). V shed 1 base, J shed 4 bases, and the junction held 3 bases outside the gene matches. The CDR3 has 15 amino acids. Original processing methods: Nucleated cell counts were estimated from reference gene primer amplification. Method: immunoSEQ multiplex PCR; TCRdb's copy keeps in-frame clones and lacks some. V and J calls and clone size are those listed in that table; D and trimming were worked out from the DNA. The sample lists over 150,000 clones; approximately 79% were seen once. This clone was seen more than once but under ten times. The clonotype was recovered from a woman in her forties or fifties with acute or convalescent COVID-19. The sequenced material came from peripheral blood. The chain has TRBV27 and TRBJ1-2; 10 bases match TRBD1. CDR3 loop: CASSLLTGGTYGYTF. CDR3 bases: TGTGCCAGCAGTTTATTGACAGGGGGCACCTATGGCTACACCTTC.